Shown below are 21 T cell receptor beta chains from a single sample sequenced in a study of tumor-infiltrating lymphocytes in primary liver carcinoma. TCR beta cDNA was made from 450 to 500 ng total RNA with a constant-region primer. Libraries for TCR beta were built through three nested multiplex PCR rounds, which together made up a slightly modified ARM-PCR procedure. Researchers ran the first two PCR rounds for about 11 cycles each with TRBV1-TRBV30 forward primers and a C-beta reverse primer. TCRdb reprocessed the multiplex PCR reads with MiXCR, giving one entry per CDR3 protein. Of fewer than 250,000 distinct CDR3 sequences listed, 65% are singletons. Germline DNA was extracted alongside blood RNA, which was obtained from unsorted whole blood. Specimen: peripheral blood. The receptors come from a woman aged 60-70 years with primary liver carcinoma and hepatitis B virus infection.

This clonotype showed up just a few times. J is TRBJ1-1 and V is TRBV5-5; 8 positions agree with TRBD1. The CDR3 runs to 15 residues. Trimming at V came to 4 bases and at J to 5 bases, leaving 10 bases not matched to a gene. Germline CDR1 reads SGHKS; CDR2 reads YYEKEE (reference sequence). CDR3 sequence: CASSTRTGQRTEAFF. For the CDR3, the DNA is TGTGCCAGCAGCACCCGGACAGGGCAAAGAACTGAAGCTTTCTTT.

The chain carries TRBV6-1 and TRBJ2-7; 8 nucleotides line up with TRBD2. V shed 6 bases and J 6 bases; nucleotides not matched to a gene: 13. The CDR3 totals 15 residues. CDR1 and CDR2 from the germline V gene are MNHNS and SASEGT. CDR3: CASRARGTRGGEQYF. The CDR3 DNA is TGTGCCAGCAGGGCTCGGGGGACTAGAGGGGGCGAGCAGTACTTC.

On this clonotype itself: At one of its ends the junction is not consistent with the germline gene, which may arise from a read error. This sequence joins TRBV4-2 and TRBJ2-2, with D possibly being TRBD1 (5 bases). The CDR3 loop spans 16 amino acids. Germline CDR1 reads LGHNA; CDR2 reads YNFKEQ. The CDR3 sequence is CVSSQDSGANTGELFF. CDR3 DNA: TGTGTCAGCAGCCAAGACAGTGGGGCGAACACCGGGGAGCTGTTTTTT.

This clonotype occurred many times. The gene calls are TRBV10-2 and TRBJ1-5; D call uncertain. The V end was cut by 8 bases, the J end by 6 bases, with 11 bases between. Germline values: CDR1 WSHSY, CDR2 SAAADI. There are 12 residues in the CDR3. The DNA for the CDR3 is TGCGCCAGCGCGGGTATGGGTCAGCCCCAGCATTTT. Translating gives CASAGMGQPQHF.

This clonotype came up a few times. The V and J genes are TRBV21-1 and TRBJ2-7; the table names TRBD1, a call not compared with the DNA. TRBV21-1 is a known pseudogene. The CDR3 is 18 amino acids. The CDR3 reads CASSLQGAVASAYYEQYF. In DNA form, the CDR3 reads TGTGCCAGCAGCCTACAGGGGGCGGTGGCTAGCGCCTACTACGAGCAGTACTTC.

In regard to this clonotype: One junction end disagrees with the germline gene, perhaps due to a read error. The chain combines TRBV11-3 with TRBJ2-7, with D perhaps matching TRBD2 (6 bases). The CDR3 loop spans 13 amino acids. Germline V gives CDR1 SGHNT, CDR2 YENEEA. The CDR3 sequence is CASRLGEANEQYF. The CDR3 nucleotides read TGTGCCAGCAGGCTGGGGGAGGCCAACGAGCAGTATTTC. Full variable domain (remainder filled in from reference TRBV11-3 and TRBJ2-7): EAGVVQSPRYKIIEKKQPVAFWCNPISGHNTLYWYLQNLGQGPELLIRYENEEAVDDSQLPKDRFSAERLKGVDSTLKIQPAELGDSAVYLCASRLGEANEQYFGPGTRLTVT.

Points on this clonotype: In this CDR3 the conserved last residue, phenylalanine or tryptophan, is missing, so a read error is likely. This chain uses TRBV29-1 with TRBJ2-6; D call uncertain. CDR3 length equals 14 residues. CDR1 SQVTM and CDR2 ANQGSEA come from the germline V gene. Written as DNA, the CDR3 is TGCAGCGTTCTCGTGGTCTCTGGGGTCAACGTCCTGACTTAC. This translates into CSVLVVSGVNVLTY.

Details on this clonotype: The germline gene is not matched at one end of the junction; a read error may be the cause. CDR3: CASSLTSQTPYF. CDR3 nucleotide sequence: TGTGCCAGCAGCTTAACGTCACAGACCCCGTACTTC. The genes are TRBV11-2 and TRBJ2-5; unclear D gene. There are 12 residues in the CDR3. Germline V gene sequence: CDR1 SGHAT, CDR2 FQNNGV.

The genes are TRBV4-2 and TRBJ2-3, with D tentatively TRBD2 (6 bases). V was trimmed by 5 bases and J by 3 bases, leaving 21 bases between them. Germline loops: CDR1 LGHNA, CDR2 YNFKEQ. This CDR3 is 17 amino acids long. The CDR3 sequence is CASSSSAGGGGTDTQYF. CDR3 DNA sequence: TGTGCCAGCAGCTCCTCGGCCGGTGGGGGAGGAACAGATACGCAGTATTTT.

Remarks on this clonotype: Sequence at one end of the junction differs from germline and may be a read error. This rearrangement joins TRBV5-4 to TRBJ2-7; possibly TRBD1 or TRBD2 for D (5 bases each). The CDR3 sequence is 13 residues long. The germline V gene encodes CDR1 SGHNT and CDR2 YYREEE (reference sequence). CDR3 sequence: CTSSWDGSYEQYF. The CDR3 DNA is TGTACCAGCAGCTGGGACGGTTCCTACGAGCAGTACTTC.

Notes on this clonotype: Given the absence of the conserved phenylalanine or tryptophan at the CDR3 end, a read error is likely. CDR3 nucleotide sequence: TGTGCCAGCAGTGAAATAGGGGAGCGCGGCTACACCCTC. Residues: CASSEIGERGYTL. The rearrangement links TRBV6-2 or TRBV6-3 to TRBJ1-2; TRBD1 might be the D (5 bases). Germline lookup yields CDR1 MNHEY and CDR2 SVGEGT. V lost 5 bases and J lost 8, with 15 bases in between. This CDR3 spans 13 amino acids.

With regard to this clonotype: The junction does not match germline at one end; this may be a read error. The chain uses TRBV11-2 and TRBJ2-2; TRBD2 might be the D (6 bases). Germline values: CDR1 SGHAT, CDR2 FQNNGV. This CDR3 comprises 13 residues. CDR3 coding DNA: TGTGCCGGCAGCTTTCGGGAGATCGGGGAACTGTTTTTT. Translation: CAGSFREIGELFF.

Comments on this clonotype: It may be a read error: a sequence one base away is much more abundant. The chain is built from TRBV6-1 and TRBJ1-5; unclear D gene. Per the germline V gene, CDR1 is MNHNS and CDR2 is SASEGT. The length of the CDR3 is 13 residues. CDR3 sequence reads: CVSSETPNQPQHF. The CDR3 DNA reads TGTGTCAGCAGTGAGACCCCGAATCAGCCCCAGCATTTT.

Regarding this clonotype: This may come from a read error, since a much larger clone is one base off. V and J are TRBV10-3 and TRBJ1-1; no reliable D call. CDR1 ENHRY and CDR2 SYGVKD come from the germline V gene. The CDR3 spans 11 residues. Written as DNA, the CDR3 is TGTGCCATCAGTAGTGTCACTGAAGCTTCCTTT. Translated, it gives CAISSVTEASF.

As regards this clonotype: A read error is possible here, since a much larger clone lies one base away. The rearrangement uses TRBV6-1 and TRBJ2-1; TRBD1 agrees at 9 bases. Per germline, CDR1 MNHNS and CDR2 SASEGT. Trimming removed 7 bases from V and 7 bases from J; junction bases left unmatched: 17. CDR3 size: 17 residues. In nucleotides, the CDR3 is TGTGCCAGCAATGTGGGGGCTACAGGGGGCTTTTGGAATGAGCAGTTCTTC. This gives the protein CASNVGATGGFWNEQFF.

The table lists this clonotype with a few counts. With a much larger clone just one base away, this may be a read error. V usage is TRBV6-5 and J usage is TRBJ2-1; 10 bases line up with TRBD1. This CDR3 spans 16 amino acids. Trimming cost V 8 bases and J 8 bases; bases outside gene matches: 15. Germline loops: CDR1 MNHEY, CDR2 SVGAGI. The DNA for the CDR3 is TGTGCCAGCCGAAGTACCGGGACAGGGGTCGTCGATGAGCAGTTCTTC. It is translated as CASRSTGTGVVDEQFF.

Notes on this clonotype: This may come from a read error, since a much larger clone is one base off. V and J are TRBV12-3 or TRBV12-4 and TRBJ2-1; D perhaps matches TRBD2 (6 bases). The CDR3 has 16 amino acids. The CDR3 spells CASNLRGSGSYNEQFF. The CDR3 bases are TGTGCCAGCAATTTACGGGGTAGCGGCTCCTACAATGAGCAGTTCTTC.

Details on this clonotype: Germline and junction disagree at one end, which may indicate a read error. V and J are TRBV28 and TRBJ1-6, with D perhaps matching TRBD1 (6 bases). CDR1 is MDHEN, CDR2 SYDVKM, per germline. CDR3 size: 14 residues. The CDR3 protein is CASESQGHNSPLHF. The CDR3 bases are TGTGCCAGCGAGTCCCAGGGGCATAATTCGCCCCTCCACTTT.

Notes on this clonotype: Since the CDR3 does not end with the conserved phenylalanine or tryptophan, this likely comes from a read error. The chain links TRBV5-1 to TRBJ2-5; D may correspond to TRBD1 or TRBD2 (5 bases each). This CDR3 is built from 14 residues. Germline-derived CDR1 and CDR2 are SGHRS and YFSETQ. The CDR3 DNA is TGTGCCAGCAGCTTGGCCGGGGCAGAAGAGCCCCAGTACCTC. Translation: CASSLAGAEEPQYL.

This clonotype has only a few counts. One base away lies a much larger clone, so this may be a sequencing read error. The chain recombines TRBV14 with TRBJ2-1, with 8 bases that match TRBD2. The CDR3 is made up of 16 amino acids. Germline loops: CDR1 SGHDN, CDR2 FVKESK. CDR3 loop: CAGSAVAGWVNNEQFF. The CDR3 DNA reads TGTGCCGGCAGTGCCGTAGCGGGATGGGTAAACAATGAGCAGTTCTTC. The whole variable domain, filled in from reference TRBV14 and TRBJ2-1, reads EAGVTQFPSHSVIEKGQTVTLRCDPISGHDNLYWYRRVMGKEIKFLLHFVKESKQDESGMPNNRFLAERTGGTYSTLKVQPAELEDSGVYFCAGSAVAGWVNNEQFFGPGTRLTVL.

The chain is built from TRBV7-8 and TRBJ1-6; tentative D call: TRBD1 (6 bases). CDR1 and CDR2 from the germline V gene are SGHVS and FQNEAQ. This CDR3 contains 16 residues. V dropped 2 bases and J dropped 5 bases, with 13 bases sitting between them. CDR3 protein: CASSLRGKGNNSPLHF. The CDR3 nucleotides read TGTGCCAGCAGCTTAAGGGGGAAAGGGAATAATTCACCCCTCCACTTT.